These 4 T cell receptor beta chains came from one sample sequenced in a study of T cells in localized non-small cell lung cancer. Clones were read by immunoSEQ multiplex PCR, and TCRdb kept only the in-frame ones, dropping some. The table has around 1,600 clones, 25% to 30% seen once; the top ten hold 9.5% to 13%. This material consisted of normal lung tissue next to the tumor, taken before any cancer treatment. The receptor set was obtained from a man aged 35-69 years with stage I lung adenocarcinoma.

The chain couples TRBV11-3 to TRBJ2-3; TRBD2 matches 13 bases. The V and J ends lost 5 bases and 4 bases, in that order; junction bases with no gene match: 6. Germline values: CDR1 SGHNT, CDR2 YENEEA. The CDR3 is 16 amino acids. The CDR3 loop is CASSPRGLAGADTQYF. The CDR3, as DNA: TGTGCCAGCAGCCCCCGAGGACTAGCGGGAGCAGATACGCAGTATTTT.

By proportion, this clone is medium-sized. This CDR3 is also generated by other DNA sequences in the sample. This sequence joins TRBV11-3 and TRBJ1-1; 8 positions agree with TRBD1. This CDR3 is built from 14 residues. Per the germline V gene, CDR1 is SGHNT and CDR2 is YENEEA. V was pared by 2 bases and J by 5 bases, with 4 bases of the junction left unmatched. The CDR3 region is CASSLQGARTEAFF. The DNA for the CDR3 is TGTGCCAGCAGCTTACAGGGGGCAAGAACTGAAGCTTTCTTT.

This clone has only a few counts. This sequence joins TRBV9 and TRBJ2-2; D may be TRBD2 (5 bases). This CDR3 is built from 14 residues. Deletions cut 6 bases from V and 4 bases from J, with 13 bases between. Germline lookup yields CDR1 SGDLS and CDR2 YYNGEE. The CDR3 coding sequence is TGTGCCAGCACCTTCAACGGAGGCACCGGGGAGCTGTTTTTT. This sequence encodes CASTFNGGTGELFF.

This clone was detected a few times. The rearrangement links TRBV11-3 to TRBJ1-5; no clear D gene. Germline CDR1 SGHNT, CDR2 YENEEA. The V gene lost 4 bases and the J gene lost 0 bases, with 10 bases spanning the gap. CDR3 length equals 15 residues. DNA for the CDR3: TGTGCCAGCAGCTCCGACGCGAATAGCAATCAGCCCCAGCATTTT. It encodes CASSSDANSNQPQHF.